Listed below are T cell receptor beta chains from one sample, sequenced in a study of CD8+ T cells in alopecia areata. Using immunoSEQ multiplex PCR, the repertoire was profiled, and TCRdb retains in-frame clones only, with some absent. The data hold around 200,000 clones, with 60% to 70% observed a single time. The sequenced sample was CD4+ T cells sorted from blood, obtained at week 4, from a patient treated with tofacitinib. The receptors stem from a human donor with alopecia areata. The CDR3 runs from the conserved cysteine through the conserved F or W. A D gene is named only where the DNA matches it firmly. Rows give clone size only sometimes, using once, few, many, or a class for an expanded clone.

TRBV7-9	-	TRBJ1-2	few	TGTGCCAGCAGCTTCGAGTCCGGGACGAGGGGCTACACCTTC	CASSFESGTRGYTF
TRBV29-1	-	TRBJ2-1	-	TGCAGCGTGGGAAAGGGCGGCAATGAGCAGTTCTTC	CSVGKGGNEQFF
TRBV29-1	TRBD1	TRBJ1-4	once	TGCAGCGTTGATGCAGGGGGAAGTGGGGAAAAACTGTTTTTT	CSVDAGGSGEKLFF
TRBV2	TRBD1	TRBJ2-1	-	TGTGCCAGCAGTCCAAAGACAGGGAGCTCCTACAATGAGCAGTTCTTC	CASSPKTGSSYNEQFF
TRBV9	TRBD2	TRBJ2-2	-	TGTGCCAGCAGCGTGTCAGCGGGAGGGAGCACCGGGGAGCTGTTTTTT	CASSVSAGGSTGELFF
TRBV30	TRBD1	TRBJ1-1	-	TGTGCCTCGGGACGCGACAGGGGGCCGAGGACTGAAGCTTTCTTT	CASGRDRGPRTEAFF
TRBV30	TRBD2	TRBJ2-3	once	TGTGCCTGGAGTCCAGGACTAGCGGAGTGGGATACGCAGTATTTT	CAWSPGLAEWDTQYF
TRBV29-1	TRBD1	TRBJ2-3	few	TGCAGCGTCAGACAGGGGGCGGCAGATACGCAGTATTTT	CSVRQGAADTQYF
TRBV30	-	TRBJ1-5	-	TGTGCCTGGAGTCTGGACGGTAATCAGCCCCAGCATTTT	CAWSLDGNQPQHF
TRBV18	-	TRBJ2-7	-	TGCGCCAGCTCACCCCGGCGCTCCTACGAGCAGTACTTC	CASSPRRSYEQYF
TRBV27	-	TRBJ2-3	-	TGTGCCAGCAGTCCTAGCACAGATACGCAGTATTTT	CASSPSTDTQYF
TRBV28	-	TRBJ2-7	-	TGTGCCAGCAGCCTGCCCCCGAGGGAGCAGTACTTC	CASSLPPREQYF
TRBV7-2	TRBD1	TRBJ2-7	-	TGTGCCTCCCAGAGGGACAGAGACTCCTACGAGCAGTACTTC	CASQRDRDSYEQYF
TRBV4-3	-	TRBJ1-2	-	TGCGCCAGCAGCCAAGACGACTGGCACTATGGCTACACCTTC	CASSQDDWHYGYTF
TRBV29-1	TRBD2	TRBJ2-3	-	TGCAGCGTTGAGGGACTAGCGGGACGAGATACGCAGTATTTT	CSVEGLAGRDTQYF
TRBV5-1	-	TRBJ2-1	-	TGCGCCAGCAGCAACCAACTACCGAGCTCCTACAATGAGCAGTTCTTC	CASSNQLPSSYNEQFF
TRBV29-1	-	TRBJ2-4	-	TGCAGCGTTGAAGATGGAGACGTAGTTTTC	CSVEDGDVVF
TRBV6-6	TRBD2	TRBJ2-7	few	TGTGCCAGCAGCCGCGGGGGGGGGCTAGCGGCGTACTTC	CASSRGGGLAAYF
TRBV4-1	-	TRBJ2-1	-	TGCGCCAGCAGCCTGCCGATGGGAAGTCAGTTCTTC	CASSLPMGSQFF
TRBV10-3	-	TRBJ1-5	few	TGTGCCATCAGTGAGTCACGGGGAACTCAGCCCCAGCATTTT	CAISESRGTQPQHF
TRBV30	-	TRBJ2-7	-	TGTGCCTGGAGTGTACTTAGCTACGAGCAGTACTTC	CAWSVLSYEQYF
TRBV7-2	-	TRBJ2-2	once	TGTGCCAGCAGCTCGGAGTGGGGTAACACCGGGGAGCTGTTTTTT	CASSSEWGNTGELFF
TRBV6-1	-	TRBJ1-1	-	TGTGCCAGCAAAGTCTGGCAGAACACTGAAGCTTTCTTT	CASKVWQNTEAFF
TRBV30	TRBD1	TRBJ2-2	-	TGTGCCCTCCTCCAGACAGGGCAAGGTGTCGGGGAGCTGTTTTTT	CALLQTGQGVGELFF
TRBV30	TRBD2	TRBJ2-1	once	TGTGCCTGCCCCCGCGGACTAGCGGGAGGCGAACAGCAGTTCTTC	CACPRGLAGGEQQFF
TRBV29-1	TRBD2	TRBJ2-1	-	TGCAGCGTTGGGCTAGCGGGAGGGGGCTCCTACAATGAGCAGTTCTTC	CSVGLAGGGSYNEQFF
TRBV5-4	-	TRBJ2-5	-	TGTGCCAGCAGCTTTACACTAGGAGGGGAGACCCAGTACTTC	CASSFTLGGETQYF
TRBV30	TRBD2	TRBJ2-5	-	TGTGCCTGGAGCGAGGGCCTGGGAGGGGTGTTCGTTAAAGAGACCCAGTACTTC	CAWSEGLGGVFVKETQYF
TRBV11-2	-	TRBJ2-3	-	TGTGCCAGCAGCTTACCGAGGGGCGGGGTAGATACGCAGTATTTT	CASSLPRGGVDTQYF
TRBV25-1	-	TRBJ1-2	-	TGTGCCAGCAGTGGGACGTCAGCCGTAGCTAACTATGGCTACACCTTC	CASSGTSAVANYGYTF
TRBV7-8	-	TRBJ2-3	-	TGTGCCAGCATCGTATATCCTTCTAGCACAGATACGCAGTATTTT	CASIVYPSSTDTQYF
TRBV30	-	TRBJ1-1	few	TGTGCCTGCCACCCACTTGAAGCTTTCTTT	CACHPLEAFF
TRBV5-4	-	TRBJ2-3	-	TGTGCCAGCAGCTTGGCAGGGATAACCCAAGATACGCAGTATTTT	CASSLAGITQDTQYF
TRBV2	TRBD1	TRBJ1-5	-	TGTGCCAGCAGAGATTGGACAGGGAATCAGCCCCAGCATTTT	CASRDWTGNQPQHF
TRBV25-1	TRBD1	TRBJ2-7	-	TGTGCCAGCAGTGTTGACAGGGAAGGCGGCGAGCAGTACTTC	CASSVDREGGEQYF
TRBV7-9	-	TRBJ1-5	few	TGTGCCAGCAGCCCTCAGGGAAGCAATCAGCCCCAGCATTTT	CASSPQGSNQPQHF
TRBV7-2	TRBD2	TRBJ2-3	-	TGTGCCAGCAGGCCCGGGACTAGCGGGAGAACAGATACGCAGTATTTT	CASRPGTSGRTDTQYF